The entry below gives a single T cell receptor (beta chain) sequence along with its context. This entry comes from a study of T cell changes during pregnancy in multiple sclerosis. The CDR3 contains 14 residues. Trimming left V 5 bases short and J 5 bases short, with 15 bases between. CDR1 MDHEN and CDR2 SYDVKM come from the germline V gene. The method was immunoSEQ multiplex PCR; TCRdb's version includes in-frame clones alone and lacks a portion of them. The table has under 95,000 clones, 85% to 95% seen once. The TCR comes from a female donor in good health, enrolled as a control in a pregnancy study. The V and J genes are TRBV28 and TRBJ2-5; TRBD1 might be the D (6 bases). Specimen: peripheral blood, collected in the second trimester of pregnancy. The CDR3 here is CASSEQTGRETQYF. The CDR3 nucleotides read TGTGCCAGCAGTGAGCAGACAGGTCGCGAGACCCAGTACTTC.